This TCR beta chain was captured in a study of cytomegalovirus exposure and HLA in healthy donors. Whole-study results and caveats: Solely CMV serostatus was available to characterize immune exposure. Specificity for CMV antigens was confirmed in vitro for a few of the CMV-associated chains.

The study ran its PCR with 60 Vbeta and 13 Jbeta primers. Produced via immunoSEQ multiplex PCR; TCRdb's table is partial and in-frame only. The sample holds around 150,000 clones; roughly 80% are singletons and the top ten take under 2.5%. This clone was detected once. Antigen: not known. J lost 3 bases, V lost 4 bases, and 6 bases had no gene match. The germline gives CDR1 MNHEY, CDR2 SMNVEV (reference sequence). The CDR3 is made up of 15 amino acids. Material for sequencing was PBMCs. J is TRBJ2-7 and V is TRBV27; 10 nucleotides match TRBD1. The sequence was obtained from a female donor in good health and CMV-seronegative. The CDR3 sequence is CASSWAGTGVYEQYF. CDR3 nucleotides: TGTGCCAGCAGTTGGGCCGGGACAGGGGTCTACGAGCAGTACTTC.